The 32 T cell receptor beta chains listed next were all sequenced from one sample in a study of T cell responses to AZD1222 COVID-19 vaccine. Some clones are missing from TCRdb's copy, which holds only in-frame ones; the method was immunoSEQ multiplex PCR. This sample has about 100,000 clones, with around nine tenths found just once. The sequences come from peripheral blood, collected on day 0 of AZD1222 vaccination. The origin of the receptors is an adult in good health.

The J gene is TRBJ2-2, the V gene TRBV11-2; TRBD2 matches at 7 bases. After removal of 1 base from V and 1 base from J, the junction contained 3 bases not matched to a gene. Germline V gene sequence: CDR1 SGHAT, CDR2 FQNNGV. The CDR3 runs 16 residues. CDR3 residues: CASSLVTSRNTGELFF. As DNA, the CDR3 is TGTGCCAGCAGCTTAGTGACTAGCAGGAACACCGGGGAGCTGTTTTTT.

The CDR3 is CASSDPLAGDGTQYF. The CDR3 DNA sequence: TGCGCCAGCAGCGATCCACTAGCGGGGGACGGGACCCAGTACTTC. The chain recombines TRBV5-1 with TRBJ2-5; 11 bases are a match to TRBD2. Losses at the gene ends were 4 bases for V and 7 bases for J; bases not matched to a gene: 9. Germline assignment: CDR1 SGHRS and CDR2 YFSETQ. This CDR3 region has 15 residues.

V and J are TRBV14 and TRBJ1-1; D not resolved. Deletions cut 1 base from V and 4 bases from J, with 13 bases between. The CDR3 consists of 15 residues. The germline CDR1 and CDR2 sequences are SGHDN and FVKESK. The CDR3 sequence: CASSQASGRGTEAFF. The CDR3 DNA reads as TGTGCCAGCAGCCAAGCTTCCGGGCGTGGCACTGAAGCTTTCTTT.

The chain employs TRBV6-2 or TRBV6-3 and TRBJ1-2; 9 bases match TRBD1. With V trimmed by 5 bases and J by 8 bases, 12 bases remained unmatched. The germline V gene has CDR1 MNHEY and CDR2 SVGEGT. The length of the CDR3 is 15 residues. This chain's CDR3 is CASSLPDRGILGYTF. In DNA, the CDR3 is TGTGCCAGCAGTCTACCGGACAGGGGAATATTGGGCTACACCTTC.

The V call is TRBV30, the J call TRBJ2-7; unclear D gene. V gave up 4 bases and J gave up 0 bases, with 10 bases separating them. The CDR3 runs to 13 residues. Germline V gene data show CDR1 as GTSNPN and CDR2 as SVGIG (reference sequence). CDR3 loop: CAWNAAFSYEQYF. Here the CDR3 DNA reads TGTGCCTGGAATGCCGCTTTCTCCTACGAGCAGTACTTC.

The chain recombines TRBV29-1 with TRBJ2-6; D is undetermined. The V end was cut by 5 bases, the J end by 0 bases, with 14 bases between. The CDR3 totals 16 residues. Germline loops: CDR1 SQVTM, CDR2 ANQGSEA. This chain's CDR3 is CSVKKISHSGANVLTF. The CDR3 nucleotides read TGCAGCGTTAAGAAAATCTCCCACTCTGGGGCCAACGTCCTGACTTTC.

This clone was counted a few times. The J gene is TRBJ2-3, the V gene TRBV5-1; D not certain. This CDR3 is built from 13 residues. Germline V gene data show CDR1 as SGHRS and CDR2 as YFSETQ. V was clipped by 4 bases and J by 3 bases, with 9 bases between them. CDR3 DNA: TGCGCCAGCAGCCCCGAGGTTACAGATACGCAGTATTTT. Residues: CASSPEVTDTQYF.

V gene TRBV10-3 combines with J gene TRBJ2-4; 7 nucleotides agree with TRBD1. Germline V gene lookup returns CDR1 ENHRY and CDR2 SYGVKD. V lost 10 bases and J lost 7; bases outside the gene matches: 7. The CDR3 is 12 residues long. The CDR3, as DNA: TGTGCCACTTCCGGGACAGCGAACATTCAGTACTTC. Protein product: CATSGTANIQYF.

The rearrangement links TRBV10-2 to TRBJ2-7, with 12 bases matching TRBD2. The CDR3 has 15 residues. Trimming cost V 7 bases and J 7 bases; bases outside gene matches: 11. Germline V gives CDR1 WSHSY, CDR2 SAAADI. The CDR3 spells CASTIELAGGKEQYF. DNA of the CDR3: TGCGCCAGCACGATCGAACTAGCGGGGGGAAAGGAGCAGTACTTC.

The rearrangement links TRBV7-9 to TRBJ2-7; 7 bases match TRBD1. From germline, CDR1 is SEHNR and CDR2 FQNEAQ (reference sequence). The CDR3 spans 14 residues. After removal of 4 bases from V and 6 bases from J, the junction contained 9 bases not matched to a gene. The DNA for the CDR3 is TGTGCCAGCAGCTACCCTCAAACAGGGGCCGAGCAGTACTTC. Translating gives CASSYPQTGAEQYF.

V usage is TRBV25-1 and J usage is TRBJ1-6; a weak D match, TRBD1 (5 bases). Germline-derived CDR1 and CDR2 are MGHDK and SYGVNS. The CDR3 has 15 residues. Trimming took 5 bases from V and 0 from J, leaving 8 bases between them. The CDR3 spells CASSRQSSYNSPLHF. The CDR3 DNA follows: TGTGCCAGCAGTCGACAGAGCTCCTATAATTCACCCCTCCACTTT.

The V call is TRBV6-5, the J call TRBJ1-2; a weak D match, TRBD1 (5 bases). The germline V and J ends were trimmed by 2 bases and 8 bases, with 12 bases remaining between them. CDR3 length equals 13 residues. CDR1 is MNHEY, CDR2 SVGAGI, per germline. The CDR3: CASSYIGGTGYTF. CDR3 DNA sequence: TGTGCCAGCAGTTACATTGGGGGTACGGGCTACACCTTC.

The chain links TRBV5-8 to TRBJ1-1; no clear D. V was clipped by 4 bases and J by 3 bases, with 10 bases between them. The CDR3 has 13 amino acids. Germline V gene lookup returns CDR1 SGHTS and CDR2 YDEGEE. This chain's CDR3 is CASSGDGDTEAFF. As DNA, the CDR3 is TGTGCCAGCAGCGGAGACGGGGACACTGAAGCTTTCTTT.

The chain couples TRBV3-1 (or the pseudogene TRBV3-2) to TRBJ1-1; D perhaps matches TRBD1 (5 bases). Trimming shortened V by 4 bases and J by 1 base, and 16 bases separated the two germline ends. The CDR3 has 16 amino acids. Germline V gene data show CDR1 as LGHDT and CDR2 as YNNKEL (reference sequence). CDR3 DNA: TGTGCCAGCAGCCCTGACGTCGGGGCAGCGAACACTGAAGCTTTCTTT. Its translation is CASSPDVGAANTEAFF.

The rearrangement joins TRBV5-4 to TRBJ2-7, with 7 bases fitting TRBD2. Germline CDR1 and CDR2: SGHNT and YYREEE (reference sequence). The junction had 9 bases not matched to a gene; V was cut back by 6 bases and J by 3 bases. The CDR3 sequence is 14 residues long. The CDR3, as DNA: TGTGCCAGCACCACGGCGGGAGAAGTCTACGAGCAGTACTTC. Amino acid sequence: CASTTAGEVYEQYF.

CDR3 in DNA: TGCGCCAGCAGCTTCAACCCGGGACAGGGGGCTGAAGATGGCTACACCTTC. This encodes CASSFNPGQGAEDGYTF. The genes are TRBV5-1 and TRBJ1-2; 12 bases map to TRBD1. Germline V CDR1 and CDR2: SGHRS, YFSETQ. CDR3 length equals 17 residues. V shed 2 bases, J shed 6 bases, and the junction held 11 bases outside the gene matches.

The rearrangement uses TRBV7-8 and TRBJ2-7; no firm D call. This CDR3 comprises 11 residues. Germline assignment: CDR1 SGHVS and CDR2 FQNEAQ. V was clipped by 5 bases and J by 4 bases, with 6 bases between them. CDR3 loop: CASSPNYEQYF. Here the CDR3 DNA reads TGTGCCAGCAGCCCCAATTACGAGCAGTACTTC.

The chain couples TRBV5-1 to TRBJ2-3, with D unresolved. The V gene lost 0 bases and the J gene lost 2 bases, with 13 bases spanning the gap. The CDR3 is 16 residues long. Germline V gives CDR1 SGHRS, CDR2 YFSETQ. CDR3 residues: CASSLDLGTSTDTQYF. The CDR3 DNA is TGCGCCAGCAGCTTGGATCTCGGAACTTCCACAGATACGCAGTATTTT.

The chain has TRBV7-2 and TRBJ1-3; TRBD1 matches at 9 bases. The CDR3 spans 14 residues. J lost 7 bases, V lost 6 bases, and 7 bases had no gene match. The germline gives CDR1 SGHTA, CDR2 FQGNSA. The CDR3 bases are TGTGCCAGCAGACTCGCCGGGACAGGGAACACCATATATTTT. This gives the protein CASRLAGTGNTIYF.

CDR3: CASSSAGGQPQHF. The CDR3 DNA reads as TGTGCCAGCAGTTCGGCGGGGGGTCAGCCCCAGCATTTT. This chain joins TRBV12-3 or TRBV12-4 and TRBJ1-5, with D tentatively TRBD1 (5 bases). Deletions cut 4 bases from V and 6 bases from J, with 10 bases between. The CDR3 is 13 amino acids.

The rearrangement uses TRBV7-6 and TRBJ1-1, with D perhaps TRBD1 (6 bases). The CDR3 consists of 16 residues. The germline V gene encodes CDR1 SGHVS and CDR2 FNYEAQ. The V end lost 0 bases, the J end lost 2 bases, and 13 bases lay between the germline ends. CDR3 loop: CASSLATTRGNTEAFF. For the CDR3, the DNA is TGTGCCAGCAGCTTAGCGACGACCAGGGGAAACACTGAAGCTTTCTTT.

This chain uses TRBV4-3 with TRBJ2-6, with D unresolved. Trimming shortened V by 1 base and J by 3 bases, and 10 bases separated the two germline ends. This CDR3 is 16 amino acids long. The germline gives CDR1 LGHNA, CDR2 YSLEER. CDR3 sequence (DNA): TGCGCCAGCAGCCAAGTAGGTGGGCTTGGGGCCAACGTCCTGACTTTC. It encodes CASSQVGGLGANVLTF.

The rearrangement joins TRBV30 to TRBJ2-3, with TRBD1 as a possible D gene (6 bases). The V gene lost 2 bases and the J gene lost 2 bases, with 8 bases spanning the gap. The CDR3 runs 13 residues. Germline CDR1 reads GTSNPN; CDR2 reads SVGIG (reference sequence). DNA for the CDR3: TGTGCCTGGAGTCGGGACACCACAGATACGCAGTATTTT. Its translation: CAWSRDTTDTQYF.

CDR3 loop: CSVARGKNEKLFF. For the CDR3, the DNA is TGCAGCGTTGCGCGGGGAAAGAACGAAAAACTGTTTTTT. The chain has TRBV29-1 and TRBJ1-4; unclear D gene. Germline CDR1 is SQVTM and CDR2 is ANQGSEA. The CDR3 is 13 amino acids. V lost 4 bases, J lost 8 bases, and 14 bases lay in between. The variable domain in full, completed from reference TRBV29-1 and TRBJ1-4, reads SAVISQKPSRDICQRGTSLTIQCQVDSQVTMMFWYRQQPGQSLTLIATANQGSEATYESGFVIDKFPISRPNLTFSTLTVSNMSPEDSSIYLCSVARGKNEKLFFGSGTQLSVL.

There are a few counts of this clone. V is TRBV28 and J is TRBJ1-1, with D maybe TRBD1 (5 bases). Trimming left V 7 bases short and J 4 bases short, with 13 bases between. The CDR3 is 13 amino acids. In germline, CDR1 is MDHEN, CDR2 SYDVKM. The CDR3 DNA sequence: TGTGCCAGCACCGCGAGGGGTCGCACTGAAGCTTTCTTT. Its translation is CASTARGRTEAFF.

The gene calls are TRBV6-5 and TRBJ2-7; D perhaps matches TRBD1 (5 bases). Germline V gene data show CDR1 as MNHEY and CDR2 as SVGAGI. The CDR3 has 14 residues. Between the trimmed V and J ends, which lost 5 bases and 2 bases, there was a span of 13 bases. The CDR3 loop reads CASSRQFVTYEQYF. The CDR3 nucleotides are TGTGCCAGCAGTCGACAGTTTGTTACCTACGAGCAGTACTTC.

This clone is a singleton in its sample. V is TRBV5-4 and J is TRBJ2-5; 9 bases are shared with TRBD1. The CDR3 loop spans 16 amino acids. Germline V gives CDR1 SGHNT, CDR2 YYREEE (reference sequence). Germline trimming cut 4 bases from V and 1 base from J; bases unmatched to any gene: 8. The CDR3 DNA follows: TGTGCCAGCAGCGTCCGGGACAGGGACTTCCAAGAGACCCAGTACTTC. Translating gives CASSVRDRDFQETQYF.

In DNA form, the CDR3 reads TGCGCCAGCAGCCAACCCCGCTCCGGGGGAAACGAGCAGTACTTC. Protein product: CASSQPRSGGNEQYF. V is TRBV4-1 and J is TRBJ2-7, with D perhaps TRBD2 (6 bases). V gave up 2 bases and J gave up 5 bases, with 16 bases separating them. Germline V gene data show CDR1 as MGHRA and CDR2 as YSYEKL. The CDR3 length is 15 residues.

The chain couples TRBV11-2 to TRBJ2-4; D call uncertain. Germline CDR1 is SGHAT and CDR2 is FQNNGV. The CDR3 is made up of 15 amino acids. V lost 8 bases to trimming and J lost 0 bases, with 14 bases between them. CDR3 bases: TGTGCCAGCGCCGTCGGGCCCGTAGCCAAAAACATTCAGTACTTC. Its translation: CASAVGPVAKNIQYF.

The CDR3 bases are TGTGCCACCAGCAGGTCGCGGAGCGGGGAGCCCTACGAGCAGTACTTC. Protein: CATSRSRSGEPYEQYF. The J gene is TRBJ2-7, the V gene TRBV15; 7 bases match TRBD2. The CDR3 is 16 residues long. J lost 2 bases, V lost 3 bases, and 10 bases had no gene match. Germline values: CDR1 LNHNV, CDR2 YYDKDF (reference sequence).

CDR3 protein: CASRNGAHEKLFF. CDR3 DNA: TGTGCCAGCAGAAATGGGGCCCATGAAAAACTGTTTTTT. The rearrangement links TRBV6-6 to TRBJ1-4; a weak D match, TRBD1 (5 bases). This CDR3 has 13 residues. V was shortened by 6 bases and J by 6 bases, with 11 bases between the two germline ends. CDR1 and CDR2 (germline): MNHNY, SVGAGI (reference sequence).

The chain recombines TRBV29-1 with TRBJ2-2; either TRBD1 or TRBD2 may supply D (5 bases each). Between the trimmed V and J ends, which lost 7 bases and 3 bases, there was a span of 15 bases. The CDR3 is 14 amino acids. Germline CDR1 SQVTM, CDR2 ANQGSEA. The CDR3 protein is CSASASRDTGELFF. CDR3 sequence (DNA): TGCAGCGCCTCGGCTAGCAGGGACACCGGGGAGCTGTTTTTT.